This is a list of T cell receptor beta chains from one sample in a study of blood T cell repertoires in COVID-19. TCRdb's copy holds only in-frame clones and misses some; the assay was immunoSEQ multiplex PCR. Of 140,000 to 150,000 clones in the sample, roughly 89% were seen once. Sequencing was performed on PBMCs or T cells enriched from blood (not recorded which). The receptor source for this set is a woman aged 50 to 60 who had been exposed to COVID-19. Each CDR3 is given with its conserved first and last residue. A D gene is named only where the DNA matches it firmly. Rows give clone size only sometimes, using once, few, many, or a class for an expanded clone.

-	TRBV10-2	TRBJ1-1	-	CASRPPLGPNTEAFF	TGCGCCAGCAGACCCCCCCTGGGGCCGAACACTGAAGCTTTCTTT
few	TRBV11-2	TRBJ1-4	TRBD1	CASSLGQGNEKLFF	TGTGCCAGCAGCTTAGGACAGGGTAATGAAAAACTGTTTTTT
-	TRBV4-3	TRBJ2-6	-	CASSPTGEGGGANVLTF	TGCGCCAGCAGCCCGACAGGGGAGGGCGGCGGGGCCAACGTCCTGACTTTC
-	TRBV18	TRBJ2-5	-	CASSYTRARGETQYF	TGTGCCAGCTCCTACACCCGGGCCCGGGGGGAGACCCAGTACTTC
-	TRBV28	TRBJ1-1	TRBD1	CASSFSTGGQSTEAFF	TGTGCCAGCAGTTTTTCGACAGGGGGCCAGAGCACTGAAGCTTTCTTT
-	TRBV4-3	TRBJ2-3	TRBD2	CASSQERLAVFTDTQYF	TGCGCCAGCAGCCAAGAAAGACTAGCGGTTTTCACAGATACGCAGTATTTT
-	TRBV5-4	TRBJ2-7	-	CASSLPTGTSYEQYF	TGTGCCAGCAGCTTACCGACAGGGACTTCCTACGAGCAGTACTTC
-	TRBV13	TRBJ2-1	TRBD2	CASSYSGGGYNEQFF	TGTGCCAGCAGCTATAGCGGGGGGGGATACAATGAGCAGTTCTTC
-	TRBV11-3	TRBJ1-4	-	CASSLNGEKLFF	TGTGCCAGCAGCTTAAACGGGGAAAAACTGTTTTTT
-	TRBV29-1	TRBJ2-7	-	CSAASTGASYEQYF	TGCAGCGCTGCTTCGACAGGAGCTTCCTACGAGCAGTACTTC
few	TRBV6-2/TRBV6-3	TRBJ1-1	-	CASSYRSSGAFF	TGTGCCAGCAGTTACCGGTCTTCAGGGGCTTTCTTT
-	TRBV19	TRBJ1-2	TRBD1	CASSIPGQGNLGYTF	TGTGCCAGTAGTATCCCGGGACAGGGTAATTTGGGCTACACCTTC
-	TRBV3-1/TRBV3-2	TRBJ1-1	-	CASSPTLGAEAFF	TGTGCCAGCAGCCCCACATTAGGGGCTGAAGCTTTCTTT
-	TRBV9	TRBJ2-1	-	CASSVAPGGLAVYNEQFF	TGTGCCAGCAGCGTAGCTCCCGGGGGGCTAGCGGTTTACAATGAGCAGTTCTTC
-	TRBV9	TRBJ2-2	TRBD2	CASSPLAGAPTGELFF	TGTGCCAGCAGCCCCCTAGCGGGAGCGCCCACCGGGGAGCTGTTTTTT
once	TRBV6-1	TRBJ1-1	TRBD1	CASSELGQANTEAFF	TGTGCCAGCAGTGAATTAGGACAGGCTAACACTGAAGCTTTCTTT
-	TRBV9	TRBJ1-5	-	CASSVGQGDQPQHF	TGTGCCAGCAGCGTGGGGCAGGGCGATCAGCCCCAGCATTTT
-	TRBV6-1	TRBJ1-2	-	CASSVSDSSSRGGYTF	TGTGCCAGCAGTGTGTCGGACAGCTCTTCTAGGGGCGGCTACACCTTC
-	TRBV9	TRBJ1-4	-	CASSRGTENEKLFF	TGTGCCAGCAGCCGGGGGACGGAAAATGAAAAACTGTTTTTT
-	TRBV10-3	TRBJ1-1	-	CAISESSGGNTEAFF	TGTGCCATCAGTGAGTCGTCGGGGGGGAACACTGAAGCTTTCTTT
-	TRBV7-2	TRBJ1-1	TRBD1	CASSYRGLRTEAFF	TGTGCCAGCAGCTACAGGGGGCTACGAACTGAAGCTTTCTTT
-	TRBV19	TRBJ1-6	TRBD1	CASRGGSLWEPLHF	TGTGCCAGTAGAGGGGGCAGCCTTTGGGAACCCCTCCACTTT